The clone carrying this T cell receptor beta chain was counted ten times or more. Its antigen is unknown. Germline loops: CDR1 SGHTA, CDR2 FQGNSA. This CDR3 region has 14 residues. Trimming stripped 5 bases from V and 7 bases from J, with 15 bases between. This record comes from a study of T-cell memory formation after mild COVID-19. The wider study: Each donor largely had its own TCR clusters.

Study findings and constraints: Prior to infection, memory already included some responding clones, suggesting cross-reactive memory joined.

TCRdb re-analysed the 5' RACE reads in MiXCR, keeping a single row per CDR3 protein. Of hundreds of thousands of distinct CDR3 sequences in the sample, about a sixth were seen once. This receptor was identified in a man between 18 and 29 years old who had mild COVID-19 (a few samples of this study predate the infection). Cell type and time point are not known. Material: PBMCs or a T cell subset sorted from them (not recorded which). The chain combines TRBV7-2 with TRBJ2-1; no reliable D call. CDR3 nucleotides: TGTGCCAGCAGCCGCACGGACGGTAGGAATGAGCAGTTCTTC. Translation gives CASSRTDGRNEQFF.